This T cell receptor (beta chain) was observed in a study of cytomegalovirus exposure and HLA in healthy donors. The PCR made use of 60 Vbeta and 13 Jbeta primers. The protocol was immunoSEQ multiplex PCR, while the TCRdb copy is restricted to in-frame clones and leaves out a portion. The sample lists approximately 150,000 clones; approximately 80% were seen once. Study-level points and caveats: Under in vitro conditions, three CMV-associated chains were confirmed as specific for CMV antigens. Cytomegalovirus status, reportedly, was diagnosed with high specificity and sensitivity by the classifier. Later work found most CMV-associated TCR beta chains apparently HLA-restricted.

In germline, CDR1 is MNHEY, CDR2 SMNVEV (reference sequence). This CDR3 contains 18 residues. The V and J ends lost 6 bases and 0 bases, in that order; junction bases with no gene match: 7. As concerns this clone: Its matching antigen is unknown.

V usage is TRBV27 and J usage is TRBJ2-3, with 15 nucleotides matching TRBD2. The specimen sequenced was PBMCs. The clonotype comes from a young man in good health and CMV-seropositive. The CDR3 region is CASRRPGLAGGSTDTQYF. For the CDR3, the DNA is TGTGCCAGCAGACGACCGGGACTAGCGGGGGGAAGCACAGATACGCAGTATTTT.